Shown below are 12 T cell receptor beta chains from a single sample sequenced in a study of blood T cell repertoires in COVID-19. Profiled with immunoSEQ multiplex PCR; TCRdb holds only in-frame clones, not every one. The data show around 300,000 clones, around 90% seen once. Sequenced material: PBMCs or T cells enriched from blood (not recorded which). Source of these receptors: a woman aged 35 to 49 who had recovered from COVID-19.

J is TRBJ1-1 and V is TRBV2; D possibly corresponds to TRBD1 (5 bases). V dropped 5 bases and J dropped 1 base, with 8 bases sitting between them. The germline gives CDR1 SNHLY, CDR2 FYNNEI. The CDR3 contains 13 residues. The CDR3 reads CASSLGGNTEAFF. DNA for the CDR3: TGTGCCAGCAGTCTGGGGGGGAACACTGAAGCTTTCTTT.

The V gene is TRBV9, the J gene TRBJ1-1, with 7 bases identical to TRBD1. This CDR3 spans 15 amino acids. Germline V CDR1 and CDR2: SGDLS, YYNGEE. V lost 3 bases to trimming and J lost 0 bases; unmatched junction nucleotides: 5. CDR3 protein: CASSATGTVNTEAFF. The CDR3 coding sequence is TGTGCCAGCAGCGCGACCGGGACAGTGAACACTGAAGCTTTCTTT.

The chain carries TRBV6-5 and TRBJ2-7; D possibly corresponds to TRBD2 (5 bases). This CDR3 has 15 residues. Germline CDR1 reads MNHEY; CDR2 reads SVGAGI. V was pared by 0 bases and J by 1 base, with 10 bases between. The DNA of the CDR3 is TGTGCCAGCAGTTACTCGAGGGTGTTTTCCTACGAGCAGTACTTC. Amino acids: CASSYSRVFSYEQYF.

V usage is TRBV30 and J usage is TRBJ1-6, with TRBD1 matching over 10 bases. CDR1 GTSNPN and CDR2 SVGIG come from the germline V gene (reference sequence). This CDR3 has 15 amino acids. Germline trimming cut 2 bases from V and 4 bases from J; bases unmatched to any gene: 2. The CDR3 bases are TGTGCCTGGAGTCCGGGACAGGGGTATAATTCACCCCTCCACTTT. Its protein product is CAWSPGQGYNSPLHF. The complete variable domain, with remaining parts taken from reference TRBV30 and TRBJ1-6, reads SQTIHQWPATLVQPVGSPLSLECTVEGTSNPNLYWYRQAAGRGLQLLFYSVGIGQISSEVPQNLSASRPQDRQFILSSKKLLLSDSGFYLCAWSPGQGYNSPLHFGNGTRLTVT.

This chain joins TRBV4-3 and TRBJ2-1; D not certain. The germline V gene encodes CDR1 LGHNA and CDR2 YSLEER. With 6 bases removed from V and 0 bases from J, the gap between germline ends came to 15 bases. The CDR3 spans 16 residues. CDR3 sequence: CASSDDGYGSYNEQFF. The CDR3 DNA is TGCGCCAGCAGTGACGACGGGTATGGCTCCTACAATGAGCAGTTCTTC.

Ten or more counts support this clone. This rearrangement joins TRBV7-6 to TRBJ2-7; TRBD2 matches at 11 bases. Losses at the gene ends were 2 bases for V and 5 bases for J; bases not matched to a gene: 11. The V gene's germline CDR1 is SGHVS and CDR2 FNYEAQ. The CDR3 runs to 17 residues. The CDR3 sequence is CASSLTIAGGSSNEQYF. DNA of the CDR3: TGTGCCAGCAGCTTAACTATAGCGGGAGGGTCCTCTAACGAGCAGTACTTC.

This rearrangement joins TRBV7-8 to TRBJ1-2; D unresolved. CDR3 length: 12 residues. V was trimmed by 5 bases and J by 5 bases, leaving 9 bases between them. The V gene's germline CDR1 is SGHVS and CDR2 FQNEAQ. In DNA form, the CDR3 reads TGTGCCAGCAGCCCCATCGGGTATGGCTACACCTTC. It yields the protein CASSPIGYGYTF. Full variable domain (missing parts from reference TRBV7-8 and TRBJ1-2): GAGVSQSPRYKVAKRGQDVALRCDPISGHVSLFWYQQALGQGPEFLTYFQNEAQLDKSGLPSDRFFAERPEGSVSTLKIQRTQQEDSAVYLCASSPIGYGYTFGSGTRLTVV.

V usage is TRBV7-9 and J usage is TRBJ1-1, with D possibly matching TRBD1 (6 bases). The CDR3 sequence is 15 residues long. CDR1 is SEHNR, CDR2 FQNEAQ, per germline (reference sequence). The ends were cut back, 7 bases at V and 4 bases at J, with 19 bases in the middle. CDR3 sequence reads: CASTPSSQGGTEAFF. CDR3 DNA sequence: TGTGCCAGCACCCCTTCCTCACAGGGCGGCACTGAAGCTTTCTTT. Looking up the rest from reference TRBV7-9 and TRBJ1-1 gives the full variable domain: DTGVSQNPRHKITKRGQNVTFRCDPISEHNRLYWYRQTLGQGPEFLTYFQNEAQLEKSRLLSDRFSAERPKGSFSTLEIQRTEQGDSAMYLCASTPSSQGGTEAFFGQGTRLTVV.

This clone occurred many times. The chain uses TRBV18 and TRBJ1-6; D unclear. The ends were cut back, 6 bases at V and 7 bases at J, with 16 bases in the middle. The CDR3 loop spans 15 amino acids. The germline gives CDR1 KGHSH, CDR2 LQKENI. The CDR3, as DNA: TGTGCCAGCTCGCCCTCTGGAGGGATCAATTCACCCCTCCACTTT. As protein: CASSPSGGINSPLHF.

The J gene is TRBJ1-4, the V gene TRBV6-6; possible D gene TRBD1, 5 bases. The CDR3 extends over 16 amino acids. Trimming stripped 2 bases from V and 5 bases from J, with 15 bases between. The germline gives CDR1 MNHNY, CDR2 SVGAGI (reference sequence). The CDR3 DNA reads TGTGCCAGCAGTTACAGGGGAACCTCAAGAAATGAAAAACTGTTTTTT. Translation: CASSYRGTSRNEKLFF.

This clone has a handful of counts. This rearrangement joins TRBV27 to TRBJ2-7; no reliable D call. V lost 4 bases and J 3 bases, leaving 22 bases between the germline ends. Per the germline V gene, CDR1 is MNHEY and CDR2 is SMNVEV (reference sequence). The CDR3 consists of 17 residues. The CDR3 sequence is CASSSPLSAGRIYEQYF. The DNA of the CDR3 is TGTGCCAGCAGTTCCCCATTATCGGCAGGCCGAATCTACGAGCAGTACTTC.

J is TRBJ1-2 and V is TRBV29-1; possible D gene TRBD1, 6 bases. This CDR3 contains 13 residues. CDR1 SQVTM and CDR2 ANQGSEA come from the germline V gene. V lost 5 bases to trimming and J lost 3 bases, with 13 bases between them. Here the CDR3 reads CSVQQGTDYGYTF. DNA for the CDR3: TGCAGCGTTCAACAGGGAACGGACTATGGCTACACCTTC.